This record concerns one T cell receptor (beta chain) sequence. Its specificity is not known. This beta chain was picked up by a library intended for alpha chains and is off target, so its count carries little meaning. Time point specified: sample taken at primary tumor resection. This sample was included in a study of spatial heterogeneity in lung cancer. The study's findings and limits: Coverage of tumor T cells was estimated at around 7.7% for alpha chains and roughly 13% for beta chains. Within tumors, counts of expanded alpha and beta TCRs tracked tumor mutation counts.

On each TCR cDNA molecule, a unique molecular identifier was present. One entry per CDR3 protein, called by TCRdb with MiXCR from the 5' RACE reads. Counted here are more than 15,000 distinct CDR3 sequences, 6.2% occurring once; the ten biggest clones make up approximately 6.2%. CDR1 and CDR2 from the germline V gene are MDHEN and SYDVKM. The CDR3 runs to 16 residues. The V and J ends lost 6 bases and 2 bases, in that order; junction bases with no gene match: 7. This receptor was identified in a male donor with early-stage non-small cell lung cancer. Here the sequenced sample was lung tumor tissue, taken at surgery. The chain links TRBV28 to TRBJ2-3, with 11 positions matching TRBD1. CDR3 in amino acids: CASSRGDRGFTDTQYF. The CDR3 DNA is TGTGCCAGCAGCCGGGGGGACAGGGGGTTCACAGATACGCAGTATTTT. Combining the CDR3 with reference TRBV28 and TRBJ2-3 gives the whole variable domain DVKVTQSSRYLVKRTGEKVFLECVQDMDHENMFWYRQDPGLGLRLIYFSYDVKMKEKGDIPEGYSVSREKKERFSLILESASTNQTSMYLCASSRGDRGFTDTQYFGPGTRLTVL.